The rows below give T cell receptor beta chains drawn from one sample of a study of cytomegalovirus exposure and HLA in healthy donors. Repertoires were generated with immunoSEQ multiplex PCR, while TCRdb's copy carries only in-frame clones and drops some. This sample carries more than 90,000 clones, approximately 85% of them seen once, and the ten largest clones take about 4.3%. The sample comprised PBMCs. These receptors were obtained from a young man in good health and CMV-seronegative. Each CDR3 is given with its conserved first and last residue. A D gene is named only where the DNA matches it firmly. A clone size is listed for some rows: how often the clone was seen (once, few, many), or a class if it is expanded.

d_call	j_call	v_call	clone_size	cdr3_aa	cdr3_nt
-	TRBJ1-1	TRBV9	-	CASSVEAGNPEAFF	TGTGCCAGCAGCGTAGAGGCGGGGAACCCTGAAGCTTTCTTT
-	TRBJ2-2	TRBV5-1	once	CASSLSGRNTGELFF	TGCGCCAGCAGCTTGTCAGGCCGAAACACCGGGGAGCTGTTTTTT
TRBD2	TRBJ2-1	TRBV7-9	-	CASSVFSGRGTYNEQFF	TGTGCCAGCAGCGTATTTAGCGGGAGGGGGACCTACAATGAGCAGTTCTTC
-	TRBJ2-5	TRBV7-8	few	CASTGRRSGETQYF	TGTGCCAGCACTGGGAGACGAAGTGGTGAGACCCAGTACTTC
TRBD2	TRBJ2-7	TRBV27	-	CASRGGPIFYEQYF	TGTGCCAGCCGGGGGGGCCCCATCTTCTACGAGCAGTACTTC
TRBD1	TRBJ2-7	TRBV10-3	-	CAISQTGGVHEQYF	TGTGCCATCAGTCAGACAGGGGGTGTCCACGAGCAGTACTTC
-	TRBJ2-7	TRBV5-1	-	CASSLDRFGYEQYF	TGCGCCAGCAGCTTGGACAGGTTTGGCTACGAGCAGTACTTC
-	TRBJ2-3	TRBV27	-	CASSLAPGHTDTQYF	TGTGCCAGCAGTTTAGCCCCAGGGCACACAGATACGCAGTATTTT
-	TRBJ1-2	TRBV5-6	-	CASSLGGTTYGYTF	TGTGCCAGCAGCTTGGGGGGCACAACCTATGGCTACACCTTC
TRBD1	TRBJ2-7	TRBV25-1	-	CASSPGTEIYEQYF	TGTGCCAGCAGTCCCGGGACAGAGATCTACGAGCAGTACTTC
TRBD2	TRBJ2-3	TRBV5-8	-	CASSSELAGGPDTQYF	TGTGCCAGCAGCTCAGAACTAGCGGGGGGGCCGGATACGCAGTATTTT
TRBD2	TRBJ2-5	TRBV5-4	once	CASSRRSGAQETQYF	TGTGCCAGCAGCCGCCGTAGCGGGGCCCAAGAGACCCAGTACTTC
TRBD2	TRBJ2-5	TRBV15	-	CATSKGLAGGETQYF	TGTGCCACCAGCAAAGGACTAGCGGGAGGGGAGACCCAGTACTTC
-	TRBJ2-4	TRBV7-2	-	CASSLARLAKNIQYF	TGTGCCAGCAGCTTAGCCAGACTAGCCAAAAACATTCAGTACTTC
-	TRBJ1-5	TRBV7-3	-	CASSLGQGLPQHF	TGTGCCAGCAGCTTAGGGCAGGGCCTTCCCCAGCATTTT
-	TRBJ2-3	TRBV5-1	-	CASSPNRDTGFADTQYF	TGCGCCAGCAGCCCCAACCGGGACACGGGGTTTGCAGATACGCAGTATTTT
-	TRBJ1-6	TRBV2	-	CASKEGMSNNSPLHF	TGTGCCAGCAAGGAGGGGATGTCCAATAATTCACCCCTCCACTTT
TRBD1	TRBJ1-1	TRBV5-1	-	CASSPGTGNTEAFF	TGCGCCAGCAGCCCCGGGACAGGGAACACTGAAGCTTTCTTT
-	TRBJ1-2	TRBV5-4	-	CASSLRDGGFYGYTF	TGTGCCAGCAGCTTGCGTGACGGAGGGTTCTATGGCTACACCTTC
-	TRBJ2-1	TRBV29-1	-	CSVRGLRPLNEQFF	TGCAGCGTTCGGGGACTCAGACCCCTCAATGAGCAGTTCTTC
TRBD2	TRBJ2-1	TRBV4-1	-	CASSQVGGGARNEQFF	TGCGCCAGCAGCCAAGTCGGCGGGGGGGCAAGGAATGAGCAGTTCTTC
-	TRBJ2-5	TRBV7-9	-	CASSLSLSGLEETQYF	TGTGCCAGCAGCTTAAGTCTCTCAGGGCTTGAAGAGACCCAGTACTTC
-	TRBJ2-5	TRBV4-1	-	CASSQDRAATQYF	TGCGCCAGCAGCCAAGACAGGGCGGCGACCCAGTACTTC
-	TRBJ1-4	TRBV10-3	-	CAIRDSNEKLFF	TGTGCCATCAGGGACTCCAATGAAAAACTGTTTTTT
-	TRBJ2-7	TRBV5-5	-	CASSPGQPSYEQYF	TGTGCCAGCAGCCCCGGACAGCCCTCCTACGAGCAGTACTTC
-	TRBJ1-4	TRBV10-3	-	CAISGVQEYGPEKLFF	TGTGCCATCAGTGGTGTACAGGAATATGGACCAGAAAAACTGTTTTTT
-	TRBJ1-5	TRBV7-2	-	CASSSHGGRSQPQHF	TGTGCCAGCAGCTCCCACGGGGGGAGATCCCAGCCCCAGCATTTT
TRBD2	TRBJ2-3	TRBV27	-	CASSLSGRVTDTQYF	TGTGCCAGCAGTTTGAGCGGGAGGGTCACAGATACGCAGTATTTT
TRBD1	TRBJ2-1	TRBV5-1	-	CASHTGTVYNEQFF	TGCGCCAGCCATACCGGGACAGTCTACAATGAGCAGTTCTTC
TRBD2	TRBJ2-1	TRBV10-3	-	CATSGTSVNNEQFF	TGTGCCACCTCCGGGACTAGCGTTAACAATGAGCAGTTCTTC
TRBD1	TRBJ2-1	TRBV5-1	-	CASDRGDAIEQFF	TGCGCCAGCGACAGGGGGGATGCGATTGAGCAGTTCTTC